A selection of T cell receptor beta chains follows, all from one sample in a study of shared clonotypes between healthy human individuals. This table comes from immunoSEQ multiplex PCR, and its TCRdb copy is limited to in-frame clones, with some not included. The profile shows roughly 2.5 million clones, more than 80% of them singletons. The sequenced material came from naive CD4+ T cells sorted from blood. These receptors all come from a man between 18 and 29 years old in good health. The conserved cysteine and the conserved F or W are not part of the CDR3 here. The order of the fields is V gene, D gene, J gene, CDR3 length, CDR3 protein. The D gene is left open where the match is weak.

v_gene: TRBV7-9; d_gene: NA; j_gene: TRBJ2-7; len: 11; CDR3aa: ASSLLQSYEQY
v_gene: TRBV7-2; d_gene: TRBD1; j_gene: TRBJ1-4; len: 14; CDR3aa: ASSEDRGSLREKLF
v_gene: TRBV6-4; d_gene: TRBD2; j_gene: TRBJ2-1; len: 14; CDR3aa: ASSGTISGGADEQF
v_gene: TRBV5-1; d_gene: TRBD1; j_gene: TRBJ1-6; len: 13; CDR3aa: ASRGRDSENSPLH
v_gene: TRBV10-3; d_gene: NA; j_gene: TRBJ1-2; len: 12; CDR3aa: AISVGGRTYGYT
v_gene: TRBV30; d_gene: NA; j_gene: TRBJ1-3; len: 9; CDR3aa: AWSVGYTIY
v_gene: TRBV13; d_gene: NA; j_gene: TRBJ1-4; len: 12; CDR3aa: ASSRRGVSEKLF
v_gene: TRBV7-3; d_gene: NA; j_gene: TRBJ2-5; len: 11; CDR3aa: ASSLGDPGAQY
v_gene: TRBV6-6; d_gene: NA; j_gene: TRBJ1-2; len: 11; CDR3aa: ASRYGSDYGYT
v_gene: TRBV4-1; d_gene: TRBD2; j_gene: TRBJ2-7; len: 12; CDR3aa: ASRTSGGAYEQY
v_gene: TRBV11-2; d_gene: NA; j_gene: TRBJ2-1; len: 11; CDR3aa: ASSLLGNNEQF
v_gene: TRBV4-3; d_gene: NA; j_gene: TRBJ1-4; len: 13; CDR3aa: ASSQGTVNNEKLF
v_gene: TRBV2; d_gene: NA; j_gene: TRBJ2-5; len: 10; CDR3aa: ASSGGPGTQY
v_gene: TRBV5-1; d_gene: NA; j_gene: TRBJ2-7; len: 11; CDR3aa: ASSLVDSYEQY
v_gene: TRBV5-1; d_gene: NA; j_gene: TRBJ2-3; len: 13; CDR3aa: ASSLEGSPSDTQY
v_gene: TRBV28; d_gene: NA; j_gene: TRBJ1-4; len: 16; CDR3aa: ASSFVPRVGTTNEKLF
v_gene: TRBV15; d_gene: NA; j_gene: TRBJ2-5; len: 11; CDR3aa: ATSKQGQETQY
v_gene: TRBV5-4; d_gene: TRBD1; j_gene: TRBJ2-7; len: 13; CDR3aa: ASSPRTGGPYEQY
v_gene: TRBV18; d_gene: NA; j_gene: TRBJ2-1; len: 12; CDR3aa: ASSPLGWGNEQF
v_gene: TRBV27; d_gene: NA; j_gene: TRBJ1-6; len: 15; CDR3aa: ASSPKSTSSYNSPLH
v_gene: TRBV6-6; d_gene: NA; j_gene: TRBJ2-2; len: 11; CDR3aa: ASSYGAGGELF
v_gene: TRBV30; d_gene: NA; j_gene: TRBJ1-6; len: 12; CDR3aa: AWKQVGDNSPLH
v_gene: TRBV19; d_gene: TRBD1; j_gene: TRBJ1-5; len: 13; CDR3aa: ASSRETGVSQPQH
v_gene: TRBV5-1; d_gene: NA; j_gene: TRBJ2-5; len: 12; CDR3aa: ASSLALERETQY
v_gene: TRBV28; d_gene: NA; j_gene: NA; len: 15; CDR3aa: ASSPVGGAGGFYEQY
v_gene: TRBV29-1; d_gene: NA; j_gene: TRBJ2-5; len: 10; CDR3aa: SVAGIGETQY
v_gene: TRBV9; d_gene: NA; j_gene: TRBJ1-1; len: 13; CDR3aa: ASSVLTGPNTEAF
v_gene: TRBV12-5; d_gene: TRBD1; j_gene: TRBJ1-5; len: 15; CDR3aa: ASGLVRGDRGNQPQH
v_gene: TRBV7-2; d_gene: TRBD2; j_gene: TRBJ2-7; len: 14; CDR3aa: ASSLEGLAVTYEQY
v_gene: TRBV4-3; d_gene: TRBD1; j_gene: TRBJ2-7; len: 13; CDR3aa: ASSQDRGGGVEQY
v_gene: TRBV28; d_gene: TRBD2; j_gene: TRBJ2-1; len: 10; CDR3aa: ASSRTSYEQF
v_gene: TRBV5-1; d_gene: TRBD1; j_gene: TRBJ1-4; len: 13; CDR3aa: ASSLASGQGKKLF
v_gene: TRBV4-1; d_gene: NA; j_gene: TRBJ2-1; len: 10; CDR3aa: ASSQEVGEQF
v_gene: TRBV6-6; d_gene: NA; j_gene: TRBJ2-7; len: 13; CDR3aa: ASRPGGPSSYEQY
v_gene: TRBV2; d_gene: NA; j_gene: TRBJ1-2; len: 10; CDR3aa: ASSEDIFGYT
v_gene: TRBV19; d_gene: TRBD1; j_gene: TRBJ1-2; len: 11; CDR3aa: ASSTGQGQRYT
v_gene: TRBV7-8; d_gene: NA; j_gene: TRBJ2-7; len: 10; CDR3aa: ASSLENYEQY
v_gene: TRBV5-1; d_gene: NA; j_gene: TRBJ1-1; len: 12; CDR3aa: ASRLGTMNTEAF
v_gene: TRBV10-3; d_gene: TRBD1; j_gene: TRBJ1-1; len: 13; CDR3aa: AISGMGQSNTEAF
v_gene: TRBV6-1; d_gene: NA; j_gene: TRBJ2-2; len: 14; CDR3aa: ASSAKGWGSTGELF